These 3 T cell receptor beta chains came from one sample sequenced in a study of T-cell reconstitution after alpha-beta-depleted transplantation in children (dated by TCRdb to about 2016). The label giving this sample's treatment or condition can be read as: allogeneic hematopoietic cell transplantation with graft depleted of TCRalphabeta T cells and CD19 B cells. The library was made by PCR. Sequencing relied on an Illumina HiSeq 2500. TCR libraries were prepared with molecular barcoding, using unique molecular identifiers to normalize TCRbeta repertoire quantification. TCRdb reprocessed the public reads (quality trimming at Q25 with fastp, clone calling with MiXCR) and kept in-frame beta chains. Every CDR3 protein is listed once, alongside the most common genes and DNA of its rows. This sample is represented by 440,000 or so distinct CDR3 sequences; over 40% of them were singletons. The ten largest clonotypes hold approximately 25% of the sample.

Sequenced here: PBMCs, sampled before TCRalphabeta/CD19-depleted stem cell transplant. The receptors originated from a girl aged 2 to 10 with aplastic anemia, due to receive a stem cell transplant.

The rearrangement joins TRBV10-2 to TRBJ1-1; D uncertain. Germline V gene data show CDR1 as WSHSY and CDR2 as SAAADI. The CDR3 is 11 residues long. Trimming removed 4 bases at V and 5 bases at J, with 5 bases between. DNA for the CDR3: TGCGCCAGCAGTGGAACGACTGAAGCTTTCTTT. It translates to CASSGTTEAFF.

The sample holds many counts of this clonotype. This sequence joins TRBV18 and TRBJ2-3; 9 bases agree with TRBD2. Unmatched junction bases numbered 7, after V lost 2 bases and J lost 4 bases. The CDR3 loop spans 16 amino acids. CDR1 KGHSH and CDR2 LQKENI come from the germline V gene. CDR3 region: CASSPVAGEGSDTQYF. CDR3 in DNA: TGTGCCAGCTCACCAGTAGCGGGAGAAGGTTCAGATACGCAGTATTTT. Together with reference TRBV18 and TRBJ2-3, the CDR3 gives the full variable domain: NAGVMQNPRHLVRRRGQEARLRCSPMKGHSHVYWYRQLPEEGLKFMVYLQKENIIDESGMPKERFSAEFPKEGPSILRIQQVVRGDSAAYFCASSPVAGEGSDTQYFGPGTRLTVL.

V is TRBV29-1 and J is TRBJ2-5; D call uncertain. Germline lookup yields CDR1 SQVTM and CDR2 ANQGSEA. This CDR3 is 14 amino acids long. The V end lost 3 bases, the J end lost 4 bases, and 15 bases lay between the germline ends. The CDR3 coding sequence is TGCAGCGTTGATTCGGCGGCAAGGCGAGAGACCCAGTACTTC. This sequence encodes CSVDSAARRETQYF. The full variable domain, completed using reference TRBV29-1 and TRBJ2-5, is SAVISQKPSRDICQRGTSLTIQCQVDSQVTMMFWYRQQPGQSLTLIATANQGSEATYESGFVIDKFPISRPNLTFSTLTVSNMSPEDSSIYLCSVDSAARRETQYFGPGTRLLVL.